This T cell receptor (beta chain) emerged from a study of blood T cell repertoires in COVID-19. Study as a whole: Sites across the United States, Italy and Spain contributed samples from acute and convalescent COVID-19. PBMCs, B-cell-depleted T cells, or T cells provided the cDNA or gDNA that made up the material.

The V segment lost 0 bases and the J segment 6 bases; nucleotides outside the gene matches: 5. The V gene's germline CDR1 is SGHRS and CDR2 YFSETQ. The CDR3 extends over 14 amino acids. How the authors handled the data: The authors estimated nucleated cell counts from reference gene primer amplification. The protocol was immunoSEQ multiplex PCR, while the TCRdb copy is restricted to in-frame clones and leaves out a portion. V and J calls plus clone size are reproduced from that table; the DNA served to infer D and trimming. The data hold under 250,000 clones, with about four fifths observed a single time.

The sample taken for sequencing was peripheral blood. The origin of this receptor is a woman in her sixties or seventies with acute or convalescent COVID-19. The chain employs TRBV5-1 and TRBJ1-2, with TRBD1 matching 7 bases. CDR3: CASSLGFDRDGYTF. The CDR3, as DNA: TGCGCCAGCAGCTTGGGATTCGACAGGGATGGCTACACCTTC. Together with reference TRBV5-1 and TRBJ1-2, the CDR3 gives the full variable domain: KAGVTQTPRYLIKTRGQQVTLSCSPISGHRSVSWYQQTPGQGLQFLFEYFSETQRNKGNFPGRFSGRQFSNSRSEMNVSTLELGDSALYLCASSLGFDRDGYTFGSGTRLTVV.